This T cell receptor beta chain was sequenced in a study of beta chain features in type 1 diabetes. Reverse transcription of all isolated RNA meant that expressed TCRB transcripts were sequenced. Sequenced by immunoSEQ multiplex PCR; TCRdb stores in-frame clones only, minus some. In the table there are more than 250,000 clones, just over 20% of which are singletons. Trimming removed 4 bases from V and 3 bases from J, with 7 bases in between. Germline CDR1 SNHLY, CDR2 FYNNEI. The CDR3 is made up of 12 amino acids. On this clone itself: The target antigen is unknown.

Study findings and constraints: TCRB CDR3 length was moderately but significantly reduced in all four CD4+ subsets of Type 1 diabetes patients.

The chain uses TRBV2 and TRBJ2-7; D call uncertain. Material: naive CD4+ T cells from blood. The TCR sequence derives from a woman between 35 and 50 years old with type 1 diabetes. The CDR3 DNA follows: TGTGCCAGCAGTGCTTCAGGCTACGAGCAGTACTTC. It specifies CASSASGYEQYF.